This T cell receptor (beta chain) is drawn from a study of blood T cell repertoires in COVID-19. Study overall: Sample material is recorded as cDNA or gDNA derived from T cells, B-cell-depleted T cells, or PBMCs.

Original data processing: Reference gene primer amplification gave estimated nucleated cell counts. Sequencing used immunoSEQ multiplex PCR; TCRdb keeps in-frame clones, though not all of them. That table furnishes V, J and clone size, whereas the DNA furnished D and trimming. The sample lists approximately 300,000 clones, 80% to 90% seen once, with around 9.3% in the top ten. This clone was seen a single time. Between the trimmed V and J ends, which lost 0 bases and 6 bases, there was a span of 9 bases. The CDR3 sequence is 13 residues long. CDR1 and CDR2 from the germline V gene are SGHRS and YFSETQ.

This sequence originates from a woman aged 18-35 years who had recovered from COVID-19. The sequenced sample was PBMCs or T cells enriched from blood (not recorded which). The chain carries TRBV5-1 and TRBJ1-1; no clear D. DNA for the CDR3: TGCGCCAGCAGCTTGGCGCCAGCGGCTGAAGCTTTCTTT. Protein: CASSLAPAAEAFF.